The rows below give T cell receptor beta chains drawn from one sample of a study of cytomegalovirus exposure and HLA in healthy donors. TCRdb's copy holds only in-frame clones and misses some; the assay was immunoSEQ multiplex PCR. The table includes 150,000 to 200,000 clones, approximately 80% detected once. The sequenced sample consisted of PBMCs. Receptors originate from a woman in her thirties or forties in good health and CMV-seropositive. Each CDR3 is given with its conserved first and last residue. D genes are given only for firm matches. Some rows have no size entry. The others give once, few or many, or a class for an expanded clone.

DNA: TGTGCCAGCAGCATGACAGGGGATCAGCCCCAGCATTTT
CDR3: CASSMTGDQPQHF
size: once
D: TRBD1
V: TRBV7-8
J: TRBJ1-5

DNA: TGTGCCAGCAGCGTAGGGAGGGGGAGGGGCCCAGATACGCAGTATTTT
CDR3: CASSVGRGRGPDTQYF
size: NA
D: NA
V: TRBV9
J: TRBJ2-3

DNA: TGTGCCAGCAGCCTAGCGGGGGCTGAGGCCCAGTACTTC
CDR3: CASSLAGAEAQYF
size: NA
D: TRBD2
V: TRBV7-2
J: TRBJ2-5

DNA: TGTGCCAGCAGTTACTCAGGGGGCGTCAGCACTGAAGCTTTCTTT
CDR3: CASSYSGGVSTEAFF
size: NA
D: TRBD1
V: TRBV6-6
J: TRBJ1-1

DNA: TGCGCCAGCAGGTTATCGCCAGGGGTTATTATGAACACTGAAGCTTTCTTT
CDR3: CASRLSPGVIMNTEAFF
size: NA
D: NA
V: TRBV5-1
J: TRBJ1-1

DNA: TGTGCCAGCAGCATCGTGCTAGCGGGAGGCCCCTACGAGCAGTACTTC
CDR3: CASSIVLAGGPYEQYF
size: NA
D: TRBD2
V: TRBV7-2
J: TRBJ2-7

DNA: TGTGCCATCAGAAGAAGCTCTAGCGGATACTACAATGAGCAGTTCTTC
CDR3: CAIRRSSSGYYNEQFF
size: NA
D: TRBD2
V: TRBV10-3
J: TRBJ2-1

DNA: TGTGCCAGCAGTGTTAGCGGGGGTGAGACCCAGTACTTC
CDR3: CASSVSGGETQYF
size: NA
D: TRBD2
V: TRBV25-1
J: TRBJ2-5

DNA: TGTGCCAGCAGTTCTTTGGGGGGTTTCGATGGCTACACCTTC
CDR3: CASSSLGGFDGYTF
size: NA
D: NA
V: TRBV6-5
J: TRBJ1-2

DNA: TGTGCCAGCAGTTACTCGACAACGAACACTGAAGCTTTCTTT
CDR3: CASSYSTTNTEAFF
size: once
D: NA
V: TRBV6-5
J: TRBJ1-1

DNA: TGTGCCAGCAGTTTAGGGGGGGGAGACTATGGCTACACCTTC
CDR3: CASSLGGGDYGYTF
size: NA
D: NA
V: TRBV28
J: TRBJ1-2

DNA: TGTGCCAGCAGCCGGGACAGGACCCATGGCTACACCTTC
CDR3: CASSRDRTHGYTF
size: NA
D: TRBD1
V: TRBV6-5
J: TRBJ1-2

DNA: TGTGCCACGCGGGTCTTGGATAATTCACCCCTCCACTTT
CDR3: CATRVLDNSPLHF
size: NA
D: NA
V: TRBV10-3
J: TRBJ1-6

DNA: TGCGCCAGCAGCTTCGGGACAGGGGGCTGGGGAGAGACCCAGTACTTC
CDR3: CASSFGTGGWGETQYF
size: once
D: TRBD1
V: TRBV5-1
J: TRBJ2-5

DNA: TGCGCCAGCAGCCTACATGGGACAGGGAAAGGAGGAAACTATGGCTACATCTTC
CDR3: CASSLHGTGKGGNYGYIF
size: NA
D: TRBD1
V: TRBV5-1
J: TRBJ1-2

DNA: TGTGCCTGGAGTACCTACAGGGACACTGAAGCTTTCTTT
CDR3: CAWSTYRDTEAFF
size: NA
D: NA
V: TRBV30
J: TRBJ1-1